The rows below give T cell receptor beta chains drawn from one sample of a study of cytomegalovirus exposure and HLA in healthy donors. This table comes from immunoSEQ multiplex PCR, and its TCRdb copy is limited to in-frame clones, with some not included. The sample carries approximately 110,000 clones, roughly 68% recorded once. Sequenced: PBMCs. Receptors originate from a young man in good health and CMV-seropositive. The CDR3 runs from the conserved cysteine through the conserved F or W. A D gene is named only where the DNA matches it firmly. Not all rows give a size; the values are once, few, many and, for expanded clones, a class.

clone_size	v_call	j_call	d_call	cdr3_aa	cdr3_nt
NA	TRBV4-1	TRBJ2-7	NA	CASSQVYPAGTYEQYF	TGCGCCAGCAGCCAAGTTTATCCCGCAGGGACCTACGAGCAGTACTTC
once	TRBV4-2	TRBJ2-3	NA	CASSQDQGATSTDTQYF	TGTGCCAGCAGCCAAGATCAAGGGGCCACGAGCACAGATACGCAGTATTTT
few	TRBV13	TRBJ2-3	TRBD2	CASSRRTSGASTDTQYF	TGTGCCAGCAGCCGTCGGACTAGCGGGGCTAGCACAGATACGCAGTATTTT
NA	TRBV2	TRBJ2-5	TRBD1	CASSPGTVQETQYF	TGTGCCAGCAGCCCCGGGACAGTCCAAGAGACCCAGTACTTC
few	TRBV9	TRBJ1-3	NA	CASSVAGPRDITGNTIYF	TGTGCCAGCAGCGTAGCGGGTCCCCGGGACATAACAGGAAACACCATATATTTT
few	TRBV7-8	TRBJ1-5	TRBD1	CASSSTLQGTSQPQHF	TGTGCCAGCAGCTCAACCCTACAGGGGACGAGTCAGCCCCAGCATTTT
few	TRBV28	TRBJ1-5	TRBD1	CASSFWDRDQPQHF	TGTGCCAGCAGTTTTTGGGACAGGGATCAGCCCCAGCATTTT
NA	TRBV4-1	TRBJ2-1	TRBD2	CASSQELAGVLGDEQFF	TGCGCCAGCAGCCAAGAACTAGCGGGTGTCCTTGGGGATGAGCAGTTCTTC
NA	TRBV30	TRBJ2-3	NA	CAWSVVTSTDTQYF	TGTGCCTGGAGTGTAGTTACTAGCACAGATACGCAGTATTTT
NA	TRBV6-4	TRBJ2-1	NA	CASKGTPYNEQFF	TGTGCCAGCAAAGGGACTCCCTACAATGAGCAGTTCTTC
few	TRBV27	TRBJ2-3	NA	CASSPMATDTQYF	TGTGCCAGCAGCCCGATGGCCACAGATACGCAGTATTTT
NA	TRBV6-5	TRBJ1-1	TRBD1	CASSYIGTENTEAFF	TGTGCCAGCAGTTACATCGGGACAGAGAACACTGAAGCTTTCTTT
NA	TRBV5-1	TRBJ2-5	TRBD2	CASSLVASGRETQYF	TGCGCCAGCAGCTTGGTAGCTAGCGGGAGAGAGACCCAGTACTTC
NA	TRBV19	TRBJ1-5	NA	CASSYDSGNQPQHF	TGTGCCAGTAGTTATGACAGCGGCAATCAGCCCCAGCATTTT
NA	TRBV18	TRBJ1-3	TRBD1	CASSPVRDSSGNTIYF	TGTGCCAGCTCACCAGTCCGGGACAGCTCTGGAAACACCATATATTTT
NA	TRBV10-3	TRBJ2-1	NA	CAISSQNEQFF	TGTGCCATCTCTAGCCAGAATGAGCAATTCTTC
once	TRBV27	TRBJ2-7	NA	CASSLSREDYDYEQYF	TGTGCCAGCAGTTTAAGCCGGGAAGATTACGATTACGAGCAGTACTTC
NA	TRBV4-3	TRBJ2-1	NA	CASSRELPQEDNEQFF	TGCGCCAGCAGCCGAGAATTGCCCCAAGAGGACAATGAGCAGTTCTTC
NA	TRBV11-2	TRBJ1-1	NA	CASSLAGSTAFF	TGTGCCAGCAGCTTAGCGGGGTCCACGGCTTTCTTT
NA	TRBV13	TRBJ2-1	NA	CASRRGGYKVEQFF	TGTGCCAGCAGAAGGGGGGGGTATAAGGTTGAGCAGTTCTTC
NA	TRBV27	TRBJ1-6	NA	CASSQDSTLLSLHF	TGTGCCAGCAGCCAGGACAGCACACTTTTATCCCTCCACTTT
NA	TRBV29-1	TRBJ1-1	NA	CSARDIYTEAFF	TGCAGCGCGAGGGACATCTACACTGAAGCTTTCTTT
NA	TRBV18	TRBJ2-7	NA	CASSPPHNEQYF	TGTGCCAGCTCACCACCCCACAACGAGCAGTACTTC
NA	TRBV9	TRBJ1-1	NA	CASGRRGSNTEAFF	TGTGCCAGCGGACGTAGGGGCTCGAACACTGAAGCTTTCTTT
NA	TRBV2	TRBJ1-2	TRBD1	CASSRTGREGYTF	TGTGCCAGCAGCCGGACAGGGCGCGAGGGCTACACCTTC